The sequence of this T cell receptor beta chain was determined in a study of technical replicates of blood from a few donors. This clone has just one count. TCRdb keeps only in-frame clones here, not all; method: immunoSEQ multiplex PCR. Of 50,000 to 70,000 clones listed, approximately 86% were seen once; the top ten hold roughly 5.1%. The sequence derives from a human donor in good health. Some clones in this sample may be carry-over from other donors' samples. The specimen sequenced was PBMCs.

In DNA form, the CDR3 reads TGTGCCAGCAGCGTGGGACAGCGTAACTATGGCTACACCTTC. Translated, it gives CASSVGQRNYGYTF. The chain has TRBV5-6 and TRBJ1-2; 7 bases are a match to TRBD1. Germline V lookup: CDR1 SGHDT, CDR2 YYEEEE. This CDR3 comprises 14 residues. V was clipped by 4 bases and J by 1 base; unmatched bases: 4.